The 31 T cell receptor beta chains listed next were all sequenced from one sample in a study of long-term antiretroviral therapy in people with HIV. Run at survey level, the immunoSEQ assay was version v3.0. TCRdb's table, derived via immunoSEQ multiplex PCR, lists solely in-frame clones and lacks some. The sample shows about 28,000 clones, roughly 90% of them seen only once. The sample in question was unsorted PBMCs, obtained 1.8 years after starting antiretroviral therapy. The receptors derive from a young woman with HIV.

The chain has TRBV9 and TRBJ2-1; 10 nucleotides agree with TRBD2. The junction had 2 bases not matched to a gene; V was cut back by 2 bases and J by 6 bases. Germline CDR1 reads SGDLS; CDR2 reads YYNGEE. The CDR3 is 14 amino acids. The CDR3 sequence: CASSVGLAVNEQFF. For the CDR3, the DNA is TGTGCCAGCAGCGTCGGACTAGCGGTCAATGAGCAGTTCTTC. Full variable domain (outside the CDR3, taken from reference TRBV9 and TRBJ2-1): DSGVTQTPKHLITATGQRVTLRCSPRSGDLSVYWYQQSLDQGLQFLIQYYNGEERAKGNILERFSAQQFPDLHSELNLSSLELGDSALYFCASSVGLAVNEQFFGPGTRLTVL.

This clone was counted between two and nine times. Other DNA sequences in this sample translate to the same CDR3. This chain uses TRBV4-3 with TRBJ2-7; TRBD1 aligns across 10 bases. The V gene end was trimmed by 0 bases and the J gene end by 2 bases; junction bases not matched to a gene: 1. CDR1 and CDR2 (germline): LGHNA, YSLEER. CDR3 length: 15 amino acids. The CDR3 spells CASSQEGTGAYEQYF. In DNA form, the CDR3 reads TGCGCCAGCAGCCAAGAAGGGACAGGGGCCTACGAGCAGTACTTC.

V usage is TRBV11-2 and J usage is TRBJ1-1, with a weak D call TRBD1 (6 bases). The CDR3 extends over 12 amino acids. Germline V CDR1 and CDR2: SGHAT, FQNNGV. V was cut by 3 bases and J by 7 bases, with 9 bases left in between. In nucleotides, the CDR3 is TGTGCCAGCAGCTTCGAGGACAGTGAAGCTTTCTTT. Translating it yields CASSFEDSEAFF. The full variable domain, its missing parts supplied by reference TRBV11-2 and TRBJ1-1, is EAGVAQSPRYKIIEKRQSVAFWCNPISGHATLYWYQQILGQGPKLLIQFQNNGVVDDSQLPKDRFSAERLKGVDSTLKIQPAKLEDSAVYLCASSFEDSEAFFGQGTRLTVV.

Details on this clone: Mismatch with germline at one junction end may stem from a read error. The chain combines TRBV28 with TRBJ2-5; no definite D call. The CDR3 length is 14 residues. CDR1 MDHEN and CDR2 SYDVKM come from the germline V gene. CDR3 loop: CASSFFSIQEIQYF. Written as DNA, the CDR3 is TGTGCCAGCAGTTTCTTCAGTATCCAAGAGATCCAGTACTTC.

The chain employs TRBV28 and TRBJ1-1, with unresolved D. CDR1 is MDHEN, CDR2 SYDVKM, per germline. The germline V and J ends were trimmed by 5 bases and 6 bases, with 10 bases remaining between them. This CDR3 has 12 amino acids. CDR3 sequence (DNA): TGTGCCAGCAGTCCTCTGAGAGCTGAAGCTTTCTTT. Protein sequence: CASSPLRAEAFF. The entire variable domain, with the rest obtained from reference TRBV28 and TRBJ1-1, is as follows: DVKVTQSSRYLVKRTGEKVFLECVQDMDHENMFWYRQDPGLGLRLIYFSYDVKMKEKGDIPEGYSVSREKKERFSLILESASTNQTSMYLCASSPLRAEAFFGQGTRLTVV.

The chain recombines TRBV7-2 with TRBJ2-7, with TRBD1 as a possible D gene (5 bases). This CDR3 has 14 residues. Deletions cut 5 bases from V and 5 bases from J, with 16 bases between. Germline V gene data show CDR1 as SGHTA and CDR2 as FQGNSA. CDR3 sequence (DNA): TGTGCCAGCAGCCCTCTAGGGGTACATAACGAGCAGTACTTC. This sequence encodes CASSPLGVHNEQYF.

The chain recombines TRBV28 with TRBJ1-1; D ambiguous. CDR3 length: 16 amino acids. The V and J ends lost 3 bases and 4 bases respectively, with 18 bases between them. Germline V CDR1 and CDR2: MDHEN, SYDVKM. CDR3 sequence (DNA): TGTGCCAGCAGTTTTTTGAGCGGCCCGGGGAGCACTGAAGCTTTCTTT. As protein: CASSFLSGPGSTEAFF. Based on the CDR3 plus reference TRBV28 and TRBJ1-1, the full variable domain is DVKVTQSSRYLVKRTGEKVFLECVQDMDHENMFWYRQDPGLGLRLIYFSYDVKMKEKGDIPEGYSVSREKKERFSLILESASTNQTSMYLCASSFLSGPGSTEAFFGQGTRLTVV.

The chain recombines TRBV27 with TRBJ1-4, with 9 bases matching TRBD1. CDR3 size: 18 residues. The V segment lost 5 bases and the J segment 4 bases; nucleotides outside the gene matches: 14. The germline V gene has CDR1 MNHEY and CDR2 SMNVEV (reference sequence). DNA for the CDR3: TGTGCCAGCAGTATACCTCCGGGACAGGGAAGGGGTAATGAAAAACTGTTTTTT. It translates to CASSIPPGQGRGNEKLFF.

This clone was found once. This chain uses TRBV5-1 with TRBJ2-1, with TRBD2 matching over 11 bases. V gave up 6 bases and J gave up 9 bases; unmatched junction bases: 14. Germline V gene lookup returns CDR1 SGHRS and CDR2 YFSETQ. CDR3 length: 16 residues. The CDR3 protein is CASTVSLAGGPIEQFF. Written as DNA, the CDR3 is TGCGCCAGCACCGTATCCTTAGCGGGAGGGCCAATTGAGCAGTTCTTC.

The chain combines TRBV6-1 with TRBJ2-5, with TRBD1 matching 9 bases. The germline CDR1 and CDR2 sequences are MNHNS and SASEGT. V gave up 4 bases and J gave up 5 bases; unmatched junction bases: 14. There are 17 residues in the CDR3. This CDR3 reads CASSGTPGQGFKETQYF. The CDR3 region has the DNA TGTGCCAGCAGTGGGACCCCGGGACAGGGTTTTAAGGAGACCCAGTACTTC.

This clone came up a few times. The chain joins TRBV19 to TRBJ2-7, with D unclear. In germline, CDR1 is LNHDA, CDR2 SQIVND (reference sequence). This CDR3 is built from 14 residues. Trimming took off 3 bases at V and 2 bases at J, with 11 bases between the two ends. CDR3 sequence reads: CASSIKSGPYEQYF. The CDR3 region has the DNA TGTGCCAGTAGTATTAAGTCAGGACCCTACGAGCAGTACTTC. The variable domain in full, completed from reference TRBV19 and TRBJ2-7, reads DGGITQSPKYLFRKEGQNVTLSCEQNLNHDAMYWYRQDPGQGLRLIYYSQIVNDFQKGDIAEGYSVSREKKESFPLTVTSAQKNPTAFYLCASSIKSGPYEQYFGPGTRLTVT.

V gene TRBV27 combines with J gene TRBJ2-1; TRBD2 might be the D (5 bases). Germline-derived CDR1 and CDR2 are MNHEY and SMNVEV (reference sequence). CDR3 length: 15 amino acids. Between the trimmed V and J ends, which lost 5 bases and 4 bases, there was a span of 15 bases. The CDR3 DNA reads TGTGCCAGCAGTGAGACCAGCGGAGCTTACAATGAGCAGTTCTTC. It encodes CASSETSGAYNEQFF.

The chain employs TRBV9 and TRBJ2-1, with 7 bases identical to TRBD1. Germline assignment: CDR1 SGDLS and CDR2 YYNGEE. Trimming removed 4 bases from V and 5 bases from J; junction bases left unmatched: 6. CDR3 size: 14 residues. The CDR3 spells CASSLRTGDNEQFF. DNA of the CDR3: TGTGCCAGCAGCCTGAGGACAGGAGACAATGAGCAGTTCTTC.

The rearrangement links TRBV2 to TRBJ2-2, with 8 nucleotides matching TRBD1. In germline, CDR1 is SNHLY, CDR2 FYNNEI. The CDR3 has 13 residues. With V trimmed by 10 bases and J by 2 bases, 3 bases remained unmatched. DNA of the CDR3: TGTGCCATCGGACAGGGAAACACCGGGGAGCTGTTTTTT. It encodes CAIGQGNTGELFF.

The chain uses TRBV6-4 and TRBJ2-1, with TRBD2 matching 11 bases. The ends lost 6 bases at V and 4 bases at J; junction bases unmatched: 5. The germline gives CDR1 MRHNA, CDR2 SNTAGT. CDR3 length: 15 amino acids. The CDR3 DNA sequence: TGTGCCAGCAGACCTAGCGGGAGGCCTTACAATGAGCAGTTCTTC. As protein: CASRPSGRPYNEQFF.

This rearrangement joins TRBV10-3 to TRBJ2-3; D is perhaps TRBD1 (6 bases). Germline CDR1 ENHRY, CDR2 SYGVKD. The V gene lost 7 bases and the J gene lost 2 bases, with 13 bases spanning the gap. CDR3 length: 14 amino acids. CDR3 in amino acids: CAITKGQSTDTQYF. The CDR3 DNA is TGTGCCATCACCAAAGGACAGTCCACAGATACGCAGTATTTT.

The CDR3 region has the DNA TGTGCCAGCAGCCATTCCAGAGGGGGCACTGAAGCTTTCTTT. Translating it yields CASSHSRGGTEAFF. This sequence joins TRBV14 and TRBJ1-1; possible D gene TRBD1, 6 bases. The germline V and J ends were trimmed by 3 bases and 4 bases, with 12 bases remaining between them. The CDR3 covers 14 residues. The germline V gene encodes CDR1 SGHDN and CDR2 FVKESK.

The chain is built from TRBV9 and TRBJ2-7; TRBD2 aligns across 7 bases. V trimming: 3 bases; J trimming: 6 bases; junction bases outside the gene matches: 6. There are 13 residues in the CDR3. Germline V gene lookup returns CDR1 SGDLS and CDR2 YYNGEE. The CDR3 reads CASSDAGEGEQYF. CDR3 nucleotide sequence: TGTGCCAGCAGCGACGCGGGGGAGGGCGAGCAGTACTTC. The full variable domain, completed using reference TRBV9 and TRBJ2-7, is DSGVTQTPKHLITATGQRVTLRCSPRSGDLSVYWYQQSLDQGLQFLIQYYNGEERAKGNILERFSAQQFPDLHSELNLSSLELGDSALYFCASSDAGEGEQYFGPGTRLTVT.

V and J are TRBV18 and TRBJ2-7, with D tentatively TRBD1 (6 bases). This CDR3 is 14 amino acids long. Germline V lookup: CDR1 KGHSH, CDR2 LQKENI. V was clipped by 7 bases and J by 0 bases, with 13 bases between them. CDR3 sequence (DNA): TGTGCCAGCTGGGCAGGGACAACCTCCTACGAGCAGTACTTC. Translating it yields CASWAGTTSYEQYF.

The rearrangement joins TRBV2 to TRBJ2-7; D may be TRBD2 (5 bases). This CDR3 is 16 amino acids long. The V end was cut by 6 bases, the J end by 6 bases, with 24 bases between. Germline V lookup: CDR1 SNHLY, CDR2 FYNNEI. The CDR3 region has the DNA TGTGCCAGCAGGAAAGAGGGAGTGAGCAGCCTGGCCGAGCAGTACTTC. This translates into CASRKEGVSSLAEQYF.

This chain uses TRBV19 with TRBJ2-4; 7 nucleotides line up with TRBD1. There are 14 residues in the CDR3. J lost 5 bases, V lost 7 bases, and 8 bases had no gene match. Looked up from germline, CDR1 is LNHDA and CDR2 is SQIVND (reference sequence). CDR3 DNA sequence: TGTGCCAGTAAGGGGGCGCAAGCGGAAAACATTCAGTACTTC. Encoded protein: CASKGAQAENIQYF.

The rearrangement joins TRBV4-3 to TRBJ2-7; 9 nucleotides agree with TRBD2. The V segment lost 2 bases and the J segment 2 bases; nucleotides outside the gene matches: 1. The CDR3 extends over 14 amino acids. Germline CDR1 is LGHNA and CDR2 is YSLEER. DNA of the CDR3: TGCGCCAGCAGCCAAATAGCGGGAGCCTACGAGCAGTACTTC. Translation: CASSQIAGAYEQYF.

The DNA for the CDR3 is TGTGCCAGCAGCCTCCTACCGGGACTACAAGAGACCCAGTACTTC. Residues: CASSLLPGLQETQYF. The chain is built from TRBV7-3 and TRBJ2-5, with TRBD2 identical over 7 bases. Germline V lookup: CDR1 SGHTA, CDR2 FQGTGA. This CDR3 contains 15 residues. The J segment lost 2 bases and the V segment lost 5 bases, leaving 8 bases of the junction unmatched.

The chain combines TRBV7-2 with TRBJ2-7; 10 nucleotides match TRBD2. The ends lost 8 bases at V and 2 bases at J; junction bases unmatched: 12. CDR3 length equals 16 residues. Germline V CDR1 and CDR2: SGHTA, FQGNSA. The CDR3 DNA sequence: TGTGCCAGCTGCCTAAAAGCGGGAGGGAGGACCTACGAGCAGTACTTC. It translates to CASCLKAGGRTYEQYF.

This clone was seen only a few times. The chain couples TRBV15 to TRBJ1-5; the match to TRBD1 covers 8 bases. CDR1 LNHNV and CDR2 YYDKDF come from the germline V gene (reference sequence). The V gene end was trimmed by 0 bases and the J gene end by 5 bases; junction bases not matched to a gene: 3. The CDR3 spans 15 residues. The CDR3 region is CATSRDPGGDQPQHF. The CDR3 bases are TGTGCCACCAGCAGAGATCCAGGGGGCGATCAGCCCCAGCATTTT.

The genes are TRBV25-1 and TRBJ1-2; 7 nucleotides line up with TRBD1. Germline CDR1 MGHDK, CDR2 SYGVNS. Trimming at V came to 8 bases and at J to 8 bases, leaving 11 bases not matched to a gene. This CDR3 contains 13 residues. For the CDR3, the DNA is TGTGCCAGCCGGGACAGCTGGAGGGAGGGCTACACCTTC. It codes for CASRDSWREGYTF.

The V gene is TRBV4-2, the J gene TRBJ2-7, with TRBD2 as a possible D gene (5 bases). The V end was cut by 0 bases, the J end by 2 bases, with 11 bases between. The CDR3 spans 15 residues. Germline values: CDR1 LGHNA, CDR2 YNFKEQ. The CDR3 spells CASSQERESPYEQYF. CDR3 nucleotide sequence: TGTGCCAGCAGCCAAGAACGGGAATCCCCCTACGAGCAGTACTTC.

The gene calls are TRBV11-3 and TRBJ2-1, with TRBD2 as a possible D gene (6 bases). Looked up from germline, CDR1 is SGHNT and CDR2 is YENEEA. The V gene lost 0 bases and the J gene lost 9 bases, with 9 bases spanning the gap. The CDR3 contains 13 residues. CDR3 protein: CASSLDLGGEQFF. CDR3 DNA: TGTGCCAGCAGCTTAGATCTGGGGGGTGAGCAGTTCTTC.

In its sample, this clone was seen a few times. This sequence joins TRBV6-4 and TRBJ2-3; a possible D gene is TRBD2 (5 bases). The CDR3 covers 17 residues. The ends were cut back, 2 bases at V and 0 bases at J, with 15 bases in the middle. Germline V lookup: CDR1 MRHNA, CDR2 SNTAGT. The CDR3 DNA is TGTGCCAGCAGTGACACCCAGGAGGCCTCTAGCACAGATACGCAGTATTTT. This codes for CASSDTQEASSTDTQYF.

DNA for the CDR3: TGTGCCAGCAGCCGACAGGGGGCTCGAGAGCAGTACTTC. Protein sequence: CASSRQGAREQYF. The chain couples TRBV7-9 to TRBJ2-7, with 10 bases fitting TRBD1. Trimming at V came to 5 bases and at J to 7 bases, leaving 5 bases not matched to a gene. The CDR3 is made up of 13 amino acids. Per germline, CDR1 SEHNR and CDR2 FQNEAQ (reference sequence).

The CDR3 is CASSLSGGTYNEQFF. CDR3 sequence (DNA): TGTGCCAGCAGCTTATCGGGCGGGACCTACAATGAGCAGTTCTTC. The genes are TRBV7-3 and TRBJ2-1; weak D call: TRBD2 (6 bases). The V gene's germline CDR1 is SGHTA and CDR2 FQGTGA. The V and J ends lost 2 bases and 2 bases respectively, with 10 bases between them. The CDR3 runs to 15 residues.